The rows below give T cell receptor beta chains drawn from one sample of a study of shared T cell receptors in the human thymus. The repertoire was sequenced with immunoSEQ multiplex PCR; TCRdb's copy has only in-frame clones and lacks some. The sample has 640,000 or so clones, approximately 89% seen once; the top ten hold about 0.0094%. This sample was shared with a second study, whose subject was human thymus T cells.

The sample was thymocytes. Receptors originate from a boy in the first two years of life with a congenital heart defect. Both conserved end residues are part of each CDR3. The D gene is left open where the match is weak. The size entry is marked missing in some rows and otherwise reads once, few, many or a size class.

>.|TRBV20-1|11|.|TRBJ1-1
CRAKPGTEAFF
TGCAGGGCGAAGCCGGGCACTGAAGCTTTCTTT
>TRBD1|TRBV27|14|few|TRBJ1-6
CASSKGQGDSPLHF
TGTGCCAGCAGTAAGGGACAGGGGGATTCACCCCTCCACTTT
>.|TRBV7-2|14|.|TRBJ2-2
CASSLARGAGELFF
TGTGCCAGCAGCTTAGCCAGGGGGGCCGGGGAGCTGTTTTTT
>.|TRBV7-9|15|.|TRBJ2-7
CASSGGTVSSYEQYF
TGTGCCAGCAGCGGCGGGACCGTGAGCTCCTACGAGCAGTACTTC
>TRBD1|TRBV14|17|.|TRBJ2-3
CASSQERVRGRSDTQYF
TGTGCCAGCAGCCAAGAGAGGGTCAGGGGGCGCTCAGATACGCAGTATTTT
>TRBD2|TRBV12-5|16|.|TRBJ2-7
CASGFLAGAWDYEQYF
TGTGCTAGTGGTTTTTTAGCGGGAGCATGGGACTACGAGCAGTACTTC
>.|TRBV6-6|14|.|TRBJ1-2
CASRVRGPNYGYTF
TGTGCCAGCAGAGTCCGGGGTCCTAACTATGGCTACACCTTC
>TRBD1|TRBV9|15|.|TRBJ2-5
CASSEDRGSEETQYF
TGTGCCAGCAGCGAGGACAGGGGGAGTGAAGAGACCCAGTACTTC
>.|TRBV6-5|14|.|TRBJ2-7
CASSYLAGSYEQYF
TGTGCCAGCAGTTATCTCGCGGGGAGCTACGAGCAGTACTTC
>TRBD1|TRBV10-3|14|.|TRBJ2-7
CAITRDRIFYEQYF
TGTGCCATCACACGGGACAGGATCTTCTACGAGCAGTACTTC
>TRBD1|TRBV9|13|once|TRBJ2-5
CASSKGAPETQYF
TGTGCCAGCAGCAAGGGGGCCCCCGAGACCCAGTACTTC
>.|TRBV28|13|.|TRBJ2-1
CASSNRGNNEQFF
TGTGCCAGCAGTAATAGGGGGAACAATGAGCAGTTCTTC
>TRBD2|TRBV4-3|20|.|TRBJ2-7
CASSQEPVRDSSGILHEQYF
TGCGCCAGCAGCCAAGAACCTGTCCGGGATTCTAGCGGGATATTGCACGAGCAGTACTTC
>TRBD1|TRBV7-9|16|.|TRBJ2-4
CASSQPKGATKNIQYF
TGTGCCAGCAGCCAGCCGAAGGGGGCTACCAAAAACATTCAGTACTTC
>.|TRBV27|11|.|TRBJ2-7
CASGTPGEQYF
TGTGCCAGCGGCACTCCGGGCGAGCAGTACTTC
>TRBD2|TRBV28|14|.|TRBJ2-3
CASTVAGETDTQYF
TGTGCCAGCACCGTAGCGGGAGAAACAGATACGCAGTATTTT
>TRBD2|TRBV5-6|15|.|TRBJ2-1
CASSENIGLADEQFF
TGTGCCAGCAGCGAAAATATCGGACTAGCGGATGAGCAGTTCTTC
>.|TRBV27|14|once|TRBJ1-2
CASSLGGGRYGYTF
TGTGCCAGCAGTTTAGGGGGGGGGCGCTATGGCTACACCTTC
>.|TRBV9|14|.|TRBJ2-1
CASSVETRSGEQFF
TGTGCCAGCAGCGTAGAAACTAGGTCCGGTGAGCAGTTCTTC
>.|TRBV2|20|.|TRBJ1-2
CASRSTTLPGHNLGEYGYTF
TGTGCCAGCAGAAGTACGACACTACCGGGACATAACCTAGGGGAGTATGGCTACACCTTC
>TRBD2|TRBV29-1|16|.|TRBJ2-3
CSVREAGGWITDTQYF
TGCAGCGTTCGCGAAGCGGGGGGATGGATCACAGATACGCAGTATTTT
>TRBD1|TRBV4-3|15|.|TRBJ1-1
CASSPGQGKNTEAFF
TGCGCCAGCAGCCCTGGACAGGGGAAGAACACTGAAGCTTTCTTT